One sample yielded the 15 T cell receptor beta chains listed below, sequenced in a study of CD8 T cells in ankylosing spondylitis (dated by TCRdb to about 2017). The library relied on 5' RACE. Sequencing took place on an Illumina HiSeq 2500. TCRdb took the public reads, trimmed them with fastp at Q25, ran MiXCR for clone calling and kept in-frame beta chains. Rows merge per CDR3 protein into single entries with the most common DNA and genes. Within this sample are 150,000 to 200,000 distinct CDR3 sequences, with around 16% of them counted one time only. About 7.6% of the sample belongs to the ten largest clones. The sequenced material came from blood, either unsorted or a sorted T cell fraction (not recorded which). The receptors here all came from a male donor with ankylosing spondylitis or in good health (not recorded which).

This clonotype has at least ten counts. V gene TRBV12-3 or TRBV12-4 combines with J gene TRBJ2-3; perhaps TRBD2 as D (5 bases). V was trimmed by 10 bases and J by 1 base, leaving 9 bases between them. The CDR3 length is 12 residues. The CDR3 bases are TGTGCCACCGCGGGTCGCACAGATACGCAGTATTTT. It codes for CATAGRTDTQYF.

This clonotype was recorded many times. The chain is built from TRBV20-1 and TRBJ2-1; the D is unclear. The CDR3 consists of 12 residues. V was pared by 3 bases and J by 6 bases, with 9 bases between. CDR1 DFQATT and CDR2 SNEGSKA come from the germline V gene (reference sequence). CDR3 loop: CSASGSLNEQFF. The CDR3 DNA is TGCAGTGCTAGCGGGTCGCTCAATGAGCAGTTCTTC.

The genes are TRBV10-2 and TRBJ2-1, with D tentatively TRBD2 (5 bases). This CDR3 comprises 15 residues. CDR1 and CDR2 from the germline V gene are WSHSY and SAAADI. V was shortened by 5 bases and J by 7 bases, with 18 bases between the two germline ends. The CDR3 here is CASSPDYPASNEQFF. CDR3 in DNA: TGCGCCAGCAGTCCCGACTACCCGGCCTCGAATGAGCAGTTCTTC.

This clonotype was seen a handful of times. The chain has TRBV12-3 or TRBV12-4 and TRBJ2-1, with 8 bases lining up with TRBD1. The V segment lost 8 bases and the J segment 2 bases; nucleotides outside the gene matches: 2. The CDR3 is made up of 13 amino acids. CDR3 residues: CASGTGPYNEQFF. CDR3 nucleotides: TGTGCCAGCGGGACAGGACCCTACAATGAGCAGTTCTTC.

The rearrangement links TRBV27 to TRBJ1-4, with no clear D. Trimming removed 5 bases at V and 6 bases at J, with 13 bases between. The CDR3 length is 14 residues. Germline values: CDR1 MNHEY, CDR2 SMNVEV (reference sequence). In DNA, the CDR3 is TGTGCCAGCAGTCCGACACCGTGGGATGAAAAACTGTTTTTT. Encoded protein: CASSPTPWDEKLFF.

This clonotype was picked up many times. The chain couples TRBV7-9 to TRBJ1-2; no reliable D call. Germline V gene data show CDR1 as SEHNR and CDR2 as FQNEAQ (reference sequence). Trimming stripped 2 bases from V and 4 bases from J, with 11 bases between. The CDR3 is made up of 14 amino acids. The CDR3 DNA reads TGTGCCAGCAGCTTATCCTCAGAGACCTATGGCTACACCTTC. Residues: CASSLSSETYGYTF.

The sample holds many counts of this clonotype. The chain has TRBV11-1 and TRBJ1-1; D gene uncertain. The germline V and J ends were trimmed by 5 bases and 1 base, with 11 bases remaining between them. The CDR3 is 14 amino acids. Germline values: CDR1 SGHAT, CDR2 FQDESV (reference sequence). The CDR3 here is CASSVQQGNTEAFF. The CDR3 DNA follows: TGTGCCAGCAGCGTCCAACAAGGGAACACTGAAGCTTTCTTT.

This clonotype was detected ten times or more. The rearrangement links TRBV12-3 or TRBV12-4 to TRBJ1-3; D not certain. V lost 8 bases and J 10 bases, leaving 15 bases between the germline ends. This CDR3 spans 12 amino acids. DNA of the CDR3: TGTGCCAGCGCAGGCGGACCAGCTACCATATATTTT. The encoded protein is CASAGGPATIYF.

The chain carries TRBV4-2 and TRBJ2-7; TRBD2 matches at 8 bases. V was pared by 1 base and J by 2 bases, with 4 bases of the junction left unmatched. This CDR3 comprises 15 residues. Germline-derived CDR1 and CDR2 are LGHNA and YNFKEQ. The CDR3 region is CASSQGLAGTYEQYF. The DNA of the CDR3 is TGTGCCAGCAGCCAAGGGCTAGCGGGTACCTACGAGCAGTACTTC.

This clonotype was detected many times. V gene TRBV7-8 combines with J gene TRBJ2-2; 10 bases fit TRBD2. There are 16 residues in the CDR3. The germline V gene has CDR1 SGHVS and CDR2 FQNEAQ. Trimming cost V 4 bases and J 0 bases; bases outside gene matches: 2. CDR3 coding DNA: TGTGCCAGCAGCTCCGGACTAGCGGCGAACACCGGGGAGCTGTTTTTT. This sequence encodes CASSSGLAANTGELFF. Full variable domain (missing parts from reference TRBV7-8 and TRBJ2-2): GAGVSQSPRYKVAKRGQDVALRCDPISGHVSLFWYQQALGQGPEFLTYFQNEAQLDKSGLPSDRFFAERPEGSVSTLKIQRTQQEDSAVYLCASSSGLAANTGELFFGEGSRLTVL.

As concerns this clonotype: One junction end disagrees with the germline gene, perhaps due to a read error. V is TRBV29-1 and J is TRBJ2-2; a weak D match, TRBD1 (5 bases). The CDR3 loop spans 14 amino acids. Germline CDR1 is SQVTM and CDR2 is ANQGSEA. For the CDR3, the DNA is TGCGGCGTGGGTGCAGGGAATAGTGCCGGGGAGCTGTTTTTT. This encodes CGVGAGNSAGELFF.

This rearrangement joins TRBV7-3 to TRBJ1-6, with a weak D call TRBD1 (5 bases). V lost 5 bases, J lost 7 bases, and 12 bases lay in between. CDR1 and CDR2 (germline): SGHTA, FQGTGA. The CDR3 consists of 14 residues. The CDR3 region is CASSPTVGNSPLHF. The CDR3 nucleotides read TGTGCCAGCAGCCCGACAGTAGGAAATTCACCCCTCCACTTT. Looking up the rest from reference TRBV7-3 and TRBJ1-6 gives the full variable domain: GAGVSQTPSNKVTEKGKYVELRCDPISGHTALYWYRQSLGQGPEFLIYFQGTGAADDSGLPNDRFFAVRPEGSVSTLKIQRTERGDSAVYLCASSPTVGNSPLHFGNGTRLTVT.

This clonotype was observed many times. The chain recombines TRBV5-1 with TRBJ2-1; D gene uncertain. Per germline, CDR1 SGHRS and CDR2 YFSETQ. The CDR3 contains 16 residues. V shed 0 bases and J shed 0 bases, with 10 bases lying between them. The CDR3 DNA sequence: TGCGCCAGCAGCTTGGCGCCCCAGAGCTCCTACAATGAGCAGTTCTTC. Its translation is CASSLAPQSSYNEQFF.

The sample holds many counts of this clonotype. V usage is TRBV20-1 and J usage is TRBJ2-7; perhaps TRBD1 as D (6 bases). Looked up from germline, CDR1 is DFQATT and CDR2 is SNEGSKA (reference sequence). The CDR3 extends over 15 amino acids. The V gene lost 1 base and the J gene lost 1 base, with 14 bases spanning the gap. The DNA for the CDR3 is TGCAGTGCTAGAGTCCTCGAAACAGGGTCCTACGAGCAGTACTTC. It specifies CSARVLETGSYEQYF.

The chain joins TRBV6-5 to TRBJ2-5; no definite D call. The CDR3 is made up of 13 amino acids. Trimming pared 5 bases from V and 10 bases from J, leaving 17 bases between. Germline-derived CDR1 and CDR2 are MNHEY and SVGAGI. The CDR3 protein is CASSNEPGPNQYF. The DNA of the CDR3 is TGTGCCAGCAGTAACGAACCGGGCCCCAACCAGTACTTC.